This T cell receptor beta chain was captured in a study of shared clonotypes between healthy human individuals. Study details: Each donor's CD4 naive and CD4 memory cells filled three plates apiece, CD8 naive two, and CD8 memory one.

Each sorted subset replicate got 200 ng genomic DNA, about 33,000 genomes. Per the study methods: ImmunoSEQ supplied junction-only sequences lacking quality scores, so filtering was different. Sequencing was performed with immunoSEQ multiplex PCR; in TCRdb, only in-frame clones are kept and a portion is missing. V and J calls and clone size are those listed in that table; D and trimming were worked out from the DNA. The sample contains millions of clones, about 95% of which appear only once. Trimming shortened V by 5 bases and J by 8 bases, and 12 bases separated the two germline ends. CDR1 and CDR2 (germline): SEHNR, FQNEAQ (reference sequence). This CDR3 region has 13 residues. Naive CD8 cells lacked CD45RO, underwent positive selection for CCR7 and left out terminally differentiated effector memory CD45RA+ cells. As concerns this clone: Its antigen is as yet unknown.

The study's findings and limits: Naive CD4 clonotype sharing across several donors was around 5%.

The V call is TRBV7-9, the J call TRBJ2-2; D gene unclear. The sequencing sample was made of naive CD8+ T cells sorted from blood. This sequence originates from a man aged 18 to 29 in good health. CDR3 coding DNA: TGTGCCAGCAGCCCCAGTCTCTTGGGGGAGCTGTTTTTT. It codes for CASSPSLLGELFF.